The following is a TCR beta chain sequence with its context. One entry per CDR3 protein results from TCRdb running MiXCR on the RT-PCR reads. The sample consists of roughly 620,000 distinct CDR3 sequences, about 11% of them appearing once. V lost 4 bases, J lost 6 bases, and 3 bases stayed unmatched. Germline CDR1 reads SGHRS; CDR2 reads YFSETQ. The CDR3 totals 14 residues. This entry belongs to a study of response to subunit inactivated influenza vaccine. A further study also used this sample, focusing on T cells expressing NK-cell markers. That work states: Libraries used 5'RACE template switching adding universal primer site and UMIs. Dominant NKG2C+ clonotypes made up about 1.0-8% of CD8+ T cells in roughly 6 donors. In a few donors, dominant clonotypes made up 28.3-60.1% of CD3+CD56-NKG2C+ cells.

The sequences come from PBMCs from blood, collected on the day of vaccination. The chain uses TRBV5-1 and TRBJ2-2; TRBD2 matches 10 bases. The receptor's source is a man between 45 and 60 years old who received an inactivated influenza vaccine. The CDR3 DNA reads TGCGCCAGCAGCGACGGACTAGCGGCCGGGGAGCTGTTTTTT. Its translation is CASSDGLAAGELFF. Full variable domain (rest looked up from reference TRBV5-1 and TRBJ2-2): KAGVTQTPRYLIKTRGQQVTLSCSPISGHRSVSWYQQTPGQGLQFLFEYFSETQRNKGNFPGRFSGRQFSNSRSEMNVSTLELGDSALYLCASSDGLAAGELFFGEGSRLTVL.